This entry describes one TCR beta chain. Its antigen has not been determined. The record has no base qualities; no much larger clone is one base away. Using the deep immunoSEQ assay, TCR CDR3 regions were amplified from genomic DNA by multiplex PCR. Extracted genomic DNA from each cell subset was distributed evenly across all wells of several immunoSEQ 96-well plates, and each plate was treated as a replicate. Each replicate PCR for sorted subsets received about 180 ng genomic DNA, equal to about 29,000 T cell genomes. Purified libraries were quantified with a Qubit 3.0 fluorometer, sized on a Bioanalyzer 2100, and re-quantified with the KAPA Library Quantification kit. A separate single-read 150-cycle Illumina NextSeq 550 flow cell was used to sequence each immunoSEQ 96-well plate. The authors processed their data as follows. Because only junctional sequences without quality scores were contained in the immunoSEQ output, filtering matching that applied to full-length reads could not be performed. Sequences were annotated with PyIR, a Python wrapper for IgBLAST v1.9, and V/J genes and CDR3 were assigned using IMGT germline references. Reads were removed for weak V/J assignments (E-value above 1e-6), missing CDR3, stop codons, out-of-frame junctions, or ambiguous translated residues. V3J clonotypes were defined as sequences sharing an identical inferred V gene, J gene, and CDR3 amino acid sequence. The percentage overlap between two repertoires was calculated by dividing the number of shared unique clonotypes by the size of the smaller repertoire. Repertoire richness was assessed with RTK rarefaction, the Chao1 estimator, and Recon v2.1 estimates of unobserved clonotypes. OLGA was used to compute generation probabilities for all TCRbeta clonotypes that the gDNA method yielded from a handful of donors. TCRdb stores this immuneACCESS table with in-frame sequences only. Part of the clones is absent; in the studies checked, under half of the shortfall reflects unresolved V genes, and no reason is known for the rest. V, J and clone size derive from that table, while D and trimming were established from the DNA sequence. In all, the sample holds approximately 1,000,000 clones, and 60% to 80% of those were seen once. The ten largest clonotypes hold about 0.94% of the sample.

The source of the sample is a study of shared clonotypes between healthy human individuals (dated by TCRdb to the early 2020s). A note on the overall study: The cohort included three men and two women between 18 and 49 years of age. For each donor, three plates each were used for CD4 naive and CD4 memory, two plates were used for CD8 naive, and one plate was used for CD8 memory. To estimate repertoire size and how much clonotype sharing occurs between individuals, the study deeply sequenced the blood TCR repertoires of five healthy adults. To increase sequencing depth and limit assay-specific biases, different laboratories used diverse techniques to prepare libraries and sequence TCR repertoires. Leukapheresis yielded between about 0.94 and 9.5 billion PBMCs per donor.

Results the study describes overall, beyond this receptor: Pairwise subsampling led to the expectation that sequencing depth would affect the degree of clonotype sharing among donors. Incomplete sequencing was indicated by rarefaction of sorted-subset datasets, despite the large sequencing depth. Clonotypes shared by all four sorted-subset donors showed higher generation probabilities than non-shared clonotypes. Sampling was limited to blood, and TCR repertoires in tissue likely differ from TCR repertoires in blood. Sharing across a handful of donors was observed for roughly 5.4% of naive CD4, over 3% of naive CD8, 2% to 2.5% of memory CD4, and 0.4% of memory CD8 clonotypes. The genetic and exposure-history diversity represented was limited by the small number of donors. Naive subsets generally had larger estimated clonotype richness than memory subsets.

V is shortened by 3 bases, J by 4 bases, and the region joining them spans 14 bases. CDR1 is given as SGHRS and CDR2 as YFSETQ, both from the germline V gene. The CDR3 runs 14 residues from the cysteine to the phenylalanine. Only CDR3 DNA remains: 42 bases, in frame from the first base. Healthy HIV-negative adults with no recently reported acute infections or vaccinations were included as donors. Every donor was a Caucasian adult living in Nashville, Tennessee, USA. CD4+ T cells were enriched through magnetic negative selection, after which naive cells were positively selected on CD45RA and the remaining negative fraction served as the memory subset. Blood was collected by leukapheresis, and PBMCs were isolated by Ficoll-Histopaque density gradient centrifugation and then cryopreserved in liquid nitrogen vapor phase. Analytical flow cytometry was used to check the purity and quantity of each magnetically sorted T cell population. Genomic DNA was isolated from each sorted fraction and quantified by UV absorbance on a Nanodrop 2000c.

The sequence joins TRBV5-1 to TRBJ2-7, and TRBD1 may be the D gene, going by 6 matching bases. This TCR derives from a young man in good health. Some clones in this sample may be carry-over from other donors' samples. Input material: memory CD4+ T cells from PBMCs. The cell subset or site label, read with the paper, signifies: CD45RA-negative fraction. The encoded CDR3 is CASSSTGITYEQYF. The bases are TGCGCCAGCAGCTCGACAGGTATCACTTACGAGCAGTACTTC.